These 31 T cell receptor beta chains share one sample of origin, sequenced in a study of cytomegalovirus exposure and HLA in healthy donors (dated by TCRdb to about 2017). The library came from the immunoSEQ multiplex PCR assay. A mixture of 60 forward primers for TCR Vbeta segments and 13 reverse primers for TCR Jbeta segments was used in the multiplex PCR. Imported from immuneACCESS, the table was reduced by TCRdb to in-frame sequences with V and J called. These copies leave out some clones; in studies compared against another copy, an unresolved V gene accounts for under half, and the cause of the remainder is not known. The data table for this sample lists around 140,000 clones. The ten largest clones capture about 0.96% of the sample. Sample: PBMCs. The receptor source for this set is a male donor in good health and CMV-seronegative.

V and J are TRBV6-1 and TRBJ1-1; 7 bases are shared with TRBD1. CDR3 size: 13 residues. In germline, CDR1 is MNHNS, CDR2 SASEGT. The V segment lost 6 bases and the J segment 3 bases; nucleotides outside the gene matches: 4. CDR3 bases: TGTGCCAGCAGGCCCAGGGGGTACACTGAAGCTTTCTTT. This translates into CASRPRGYTEAFF.

The genes are TRBV5-1 and TRBJ2-1, with D unclear. The germline CDR1 and CDR2 sequences are SGHRS and YFSETQ. Trimming pared 0 bases from V and 5 bases from J, leaving 9 bases between. The CDR3 runs 14 residues. The CDR3 is CASSLGRTHNEQFF. CDR3 nucleotides: TGCGCCAGCAGCTTGGGTCGAACTCACAATGAGCAGTTCTTC.

This chain uses TRBV7-6 with TRBJ1-6; tentative D call: TRBD1 (6 bases). The germline CDR1 and CDR2 sequences are SGHVS and FNYEAQ. The CDR3 is 15 amino acids. V lost 7 bases to trimming and J lost 7 bases, with 17 bases between them. The CDR3 DNA is TGTGCCAGCACGATGGGGGGGCAGGGAAATTCACCCCTCCACTTT. Translation: CASTMGGQGNSPLHF.

V and J are TRBV7-9 and TRBJ2-3; 9 positions match TRBD2. The germline gives CDR1 SEHNR, CDR2 FQNEAQ (reference sequence). This CDR3 is built from 14 residues. The CDR3 sequence is CALPGAGGQDTQYF. The DNA for the CDR3 is TGTGCTCTCCCCGGGGCGGGAGGGCAAGATACGCAGTATTTT.

The rearrangement links TRBV7-9 to TRBJ2-7, with D perhaps TRBD2 (6 bases). This CDR3 is built from 16 residues. Germline values: CDR1 SEHNR, CDR2 FQNEAQ (reference sequence). Trimming stripped 0 bases from V and 2 bases from J, with 14 bases between. DNA of the CDR3: TGTGCCAGCAGCTTAGCGGGCGGGGTTCCTCCCTACGAGCAGTACTTC. Its translation: CASSLAGGVPPYEQYF.

The rearrangement joins TRBV7-8 to TRBJ2-7, with TRBD1 as a possible D gene (6 bases). The length of the CDR3 is 16 residues. The V gene lost 4 bases and the J gene lost 3 bases, with 19 bases spanning the gap. The germline V gene has CDR1 SGHVS and CDR2 FQNEAQ. The CDR3 bases are TGTGCCAGCAGCTCAAGGAGGACAGCCGAATTCTACGAGCAGTACTTC. It specifies CASSSRRTAEFYEQYF. Full variable domain (remainder filled in from reference TRBV7-8 and TRBJ2-7): GAGVSQSPRYKVAKRGQDVALRCDPISGHVSLFWYQQALGQGPEFLTYFQNEAQLDKSGLPSDRFFAERPEGSVSTLKIQRTQQEDSAVYLCASSSRRTAEFYEQYFGPGTRLTVT.

The CDR3 protein is CAWSGGQGGGQPQHF. The CDR3 bases are TGTGCCTGGAGTGGCGGACAGGGCGGGGGTCAGCCCCAGCATTTT. The chain recombines TRBV30 with TRBJ1-5; TRBD1 aligns across 8 bases. There are 15 residues in the CDR3. V lost 1 base, J lost 6 bases, and 8 bases stayed unmatched. The germline gives CDR1 GTSNPN, CDR2 SVGIG (reference sequence).

This chain connects TRBV6-5 to TRBJ2-7, with TRBD2 identical over 14 bases. Germline V gene data show CDR1 as MNHEY and CDR2 as SVGAGI. V was clipped by 3 bases and J by 11 bases; unmatched bases: 6. This CDR3 spans 14 amino acids. CDR3 bases: TGTGCCAGCAGTTATTCCGGGACTAGCGGGAGAAAGTACTTC. It is translated as CASSYSGTSGRKYF.

J is TRBJ2-7 and V is TRBV12-5, with 7 bases lining up with TRBD2. There are 15 residues in the CDR3. Unmatched junction bases numbered 10, after V lost 7 bases and J lost 1 base. Germline CDR1 reads LGHNT; CDR2 reads FRNRAP. The CDR3 DNA sequence: TGTGCTAGTGCCAGTGGGTTAGCGGGTTCCTACGAGCAGTACTTC. Encoded protein: CASASGLAGSYEQYF.

The chain employs TRBV11-3 and TRBJ2-2; maybe TRBD2 (6 bases). CDR3 length equals 15 residues. V shed 5 bases and J shed 1 base, with 11 bases lying between them. CDR1 is SGHNT, CDR2 YENEEA, per germline. The CDR3 is CASSGDGRNTGELFF. CDR3 bases: TGTGCCAGCAGCGGCGACGGGAGGAACACCGGGGAGCTGTTTTTT.

The V and J genes are TRBV5-1 and TRBJ1-4, with TRBD1 matching 10 bases. The CDR3 sequence is 14 residues long. V shed 4 bases and J 6 bases; nucleotides not matched to a gene: 3. Looked up from germline, CDR1 is SGHRS and CDR2 is YFSETQ. The CDR3 here is CASSHGTGDEKLFF. CDR3 sequence (DNA): TGCGCCAGCAGCCACGGGACAGGGGATGAAAAACTGTTTTTT.

This chain connects TRBV2 to TRBJ2-3; 7 nucleotides agree with TRBD1. Germline V gene sequence: CDR1 SNHLY, CDR2 FYNNEI. Trimming removed 4 bases from V and 6 bases from J; junction bases left unmatched: 10. The CDR3 is made up of 15 amino acids. The CDR3 bases are TGTGCCAGCAGTGGATTGACAGGGCCGTTGGATACGCAGTATTTT. Translation gives CASSGLTGPLDTQYF.

The chain employs TRBV5-1 and TRBJ2-1; the match to TRBD1 covers 11 bases. V dropped 3 bases and J dropped 5; count of bases not matched to a gene: 4. CDR3 length equals 15 residues. Germline CDR1 SGHRS, CDR2 YFSETQ. The CDR3 is CASSYRDRGNNEQFF. DNA of the CDR3: TGCGCCAGCAGCTACCGGGACAGGGGGAACAATGAGCAGTTCTTC.

This chain joins TRBV7-6 and TRBJ2-2, with 11 positions matching TRBD2. V shed 1 base and J 4 bases; nucleotides not matched to a gene: 5. The CDR3 has 17 amino acids. Germline V CDR1 and CDR2: SGHVS, FNYEAQ. CDR3 sequence: CASSLGASGGPTGELFF. The CDR3 DNA is TGTGCCAGCAGCTTAGGTGCTAGCGGGGGGCCCACCGGGGAGCTGTTTTTT.

V is TRBV5-1 and J is TRBJ1-4; no clear D gene. Germline CDR1 and CDR2: SGHRS and YFSETQ. The CDR3 is 13 residues long. The V end lost 4 bases, the J end lost 4 bases, and 8 bases lay between the germline ends. The DNA for the CDR3 is TGCGCCAGCAGCGCGAGAGGTAATGAAAAACTGTTTTTT. This encodes CASSARGNEKLFF.

This chain joins TRBV27 and TRBJ1-5; 11 bases agree with TRBD1. V trimming: 2 bases; J trimming: 0 bases; junction bases outside the gene matches: 6. The CDR3 is 18 amino acids. Per the germline V gene, CDR1 is MNHEY and CDR2 is SMNVEV (reference sequence). CDR3 amino acids: CASSLGTGGFGSNQPQHF. The CDR3 coding sequence is TGTGCCAGCAGTTTAGGGACAGGGGGGTTTGGTAGCAATCAGCCCCAGCATTTT.

J is TRBJ2-7 and V is TRBV30, with D possibly being TRBD2 (5 bases). This CDR3 spans 16 amino acids. Looked up from germline, CDR1 is GTSNPN and CDR2 is SVGIG (reference sequence). Trimming removed 7 bases from V and 4 bases from J, with 26 bases in between. The CDR3 sequence: CALTPPRGVERYEQYF. The CDR3 DNA reads TGTGCCTTAACCCCCCCCCGGGGTGTCGAAAGGTACGAGCAGTACTTC.

The chain couples TRBV19 to TRBJ2-5; no firm D call. CDR3 size: 11 residues. Trimming took off 3 bases at V and 5 bases at J, with 4 bases between the two ends. Germline V gene sequence: CDR1 LNHDA, CDR2 SQIVND (reference sequence). The CDR3 reads CASSIEETQYF. The CDR3, as DNA: TGTGCCAGTAGTATTGAGGAGACCCAGTACTTC.

This chain connects TRBV19 to TRBJ2-1; TRBD1 agrees at 7 bases. The V and J ends lost 3 bases and 9 bases, in that order; junction bases with no gene match: 26. The germline CDR1 and CDR2 sequences are LNHDA and SQIVND (reference sequence). The CDR3 extends over 20 amino acids. The CDR3 nucleotides read TGTGCCAGTAGTATCAGGAGACAGGGTGGGTTGCTAGGGTCGTCGCTTGAGCAGTTCTTC. Protein: CASSIRRQGGLLGSSLEQFF.

The V and J genes are TRBV25-1 and TRBJ1-1; D remains unclear. V was trimmed by 7 bases and J by 4 bases, leaving 13 bases between them. There are 13 residues in the CDR3. Germline values: CDR1 MGHDK, CDR2 SYGVNS. As DNA, the CDR3 is TGTGCCAGCAAAGTCGGGGATACCACTGAAGCTTTCTTT. This codes for CASKVGDTTEAFF.

This chain links TRBV6-6 with TRBJ1-2; D unresolved. With 6 bases removed from V and 2 bases from J, the gap between germline ends came to 13 bases. In germline, CDR1 is MNHNY, CDR2 SVGAGI (reference sequence). The CDR3 runs to 14 residues. This CDR3 reads CASRWFGDNYGYTF. CDR3 nucleotides: TGTGCCAGCAGATGGTTCGGAGACAACTATGGCTACACCTTC.

V gene TRBV7-2 combines with J gene TRBJ2-7; possible D gene TRBD1, 6 bases. Per the germline V gene, CDR1 is SGHTA and CDR2 is FQGNSA. The CDR3 has 15 residues. Deletions cut 2 bases from V and 1 base from J, with 12 bases between. In nucleotides, the CDR3 is TGTGCCAGCAGCTTAATCTGGGACACTTCCTACGAGCAGTACTTC. This encodes CASSLIWDTSYEQYF.

The chain combines TRBV7-8 with TRBJ2-2, with 10 positions matching TRBD2. The CDR3 totals 16 residues. V was clipped by 3 bases and J by 7 bases; unmatched bases: 8. Looked up from germline, CDR1 is SGHVS and CDR2 is FQNEAQ. The CDR3 spells CASSFYVVAGGGELFF. The CDR3 DNA reads as TGTGCCAGCAGCTTCTACGTGGTAGCGGGAGGCGGGGAGCTGTTTTTT.

The gene calls are TRBV10-3 and TRBJ1-1, with a weak D call TRBD1 (5 bases). CDR3 length: 13 residues. V was shortened by 2 bases and J by 4 bases, with 8 bases between the two germline ends. From germline, CDR1 is ENHRY and CDR2 SYGVKD. The CDR3 here is CAISEAGGTEAFF. The CDR3 DNA reads TGTGCCATCAGTGAGGCGGGGGGCACTGAAGCTTTCTTT.

The chain has TRBV29-1 and TRBJ2-7; 12 nucleotides agree with TRBD1. The germline gives CDR1 SQVTM, CDR2 ANQGSEA. This CDR3 is built from 14 residues. The ends lost 4 bases at V and 5 bases at J; junction bases unmatched: 6. The CDR3 DNA follows: TGCAGCGTTGGAGGGGGGACAGGGGGCCACGAGCAGTACTTC. Protein sequence: CSVGGGTGGHEQYF.

The rearrangement links TRBV6-1 to TRBJ2-7; no reliable D call. With 2 bases removed from V and 3 bases from J, the gap between germline ends came to 14 bases. Germline V lookup: CDR1 MNHNS, CDR2 SASEGT. This CDR3 has 15 amino acids. The chain's CDR3 is CASSETVSLSYEQYF. CDR3 coding DNA: TGTGCCAGCAGTGAAACCGTCTCCCTGAGCTACGAGCAGTACTTC.

The CDR3 DNA is TGTGCCAGCAGCGCTACACGGGGGGGGGCCGGGAGTGAAAAACTGTTTTTT. Translated: CASSATRGGAGSEKLFF. J is TRBJ1-4 and V is TRBV9; a possible D gene is TRBD1 (6 bases). From germline, CDR1 is SGDLS and CDR2 YYNGEE. The CDR3 runs to 17 residues. V was cut by 3 bases and J by 7 bases, with 22 bases left in between. Full variable domain (missing parts from reference TRBV9 and TRBJ1-4): DSGVTQTPKHLITATGQRVTLRCSPRSGDLSVYWYQQSLDQGLQFLIQYYNGEERAKGNILERFSAQQFPDLHSELNLSSLELGDSALYFCASSATRGGAGSEKLFFGSGTQLSVL.

The genes are TRBV5-1 and TRBJ2-7; D might be TRBD1 (5 bases). This CDR3 is built from 17 residues. Trimming took off 1 base at V and 2 bases at J, with 19 bases between the two ends. The germline gives CDR1 SGHRS, CDR2 YFSETQ. The CDR3 sequence is CASSLTLTGASAYEQYF. CDR3 sequence (DNA): TGCGCCAGCAGCTTGACCCTCACAGGCGCAAGCGCCTACGAGCAGTACTTC.

The rearrangement uses TRBV7-3 and TRBJ1-1; 8 nucleotides line up with TRBD1. The germline CDR1 and CDR2 sequences are SGHTA and FQGTGA. V lost 4 bases to trimming and J lost 1 base; unmatched junction nucleotides: 5. The CDR3 length is 15 residues. CDR3 loop: CASSWDRTANTEAFF. CDR3 sequence (DNA): TGTGCCAGCAGCTGGGACAGGACAGCGAACACTGAAGCTTTCTTT. Full variable domain (rest looked up from reference TRBV7-3 and TRBJ1-1): GAGVSQTPSNKVTEKGKYVELRCDPISGHTALYWYRQSLGQGPEFLIYFQGTGAADDSGLPNDRFFAVRPEGSVSTLKIQRTERGDSAVYLCASSWDRTANTEAFFGQGTRLTVV.

The V gene is TRBV15, the J gene TRBJ2-3; D perhaps matches TRBD1 (5 bases). Germline CDR1 and CDR2: LNHNV and YYDKDF (reference sequence). The CDR3 is made up of 22 amino acids. The V end lost 5 bases, the J end lost 0 bases, and 33 bases lay between the germline ends. The DNA of the CDR3 is TGTGCCACCAGCTCCAGCCTTGGGGCAGCTCCAAAATCCATTTATAGCACAGATACGCAGTATTTT. This encodes CATSSSLGAAPKSIYSTDTQYF. The variable domain in full, with the rest retrieved from reference TRBV15 and TRBJ2-3, is DAMVIQNPRYQVTQFGKPVTLSCSQTLNHNVMYWYQQKSSQAPKLLFHYYDKDFNNEADTPDNFQSRRPNTSFCFLDIRSPGLGDTAMYLCATSSSLGAAPKSIYSTDTQYFGPGTRLTVL.

The chain employs TRBV15 and TRBJ2-1; D is undetermined. V shed 0 bases and J shed 9 bases, with 15 bases lying between them. This CDR3 region has 15 residues. Germline-derived CDR1 and CDR2 are LNHNV and YYDKDF (reference sequence). CDR3 coding DNA: TGTGCCACCAGCAGAGATCAGGATGCGTTTGGTGAGCAGTTCTTC. Its translation: CATSRDQDAFGEQFF. Full variable domain (outside the CDR3, taken from reference TRBV15 and TRBJ2-1): DAMVIQNPRYQVTQFGKPVTLSCSQTLNHNVMYWYQQKSSQAPKLLFHYYDKDFNNEADTPDNFQSRRPNTSFCFLDIRSPGLGDTAMYLCATSRDQDAFGEQFFGPGTRLTVL.